Listed below are T cell receptor beta chains from one sample, sequenced in a study of regulatory T cells in long-lasting Graves disease. TCRdb re-called the multiplex PCR reads with MiXCR, one entry per CDR3 protein. The sample lists 400,000 to 500,000 distinct CDR3 sequences, 16% occurring once. This same sample was also part of a study on T cells in Graves' hyperthyroidism and ophthalmopathy.

The sequences come from peripheral blood mononuclear cells (PBMCs), collected at new diagnosis, from a patient treated with antithyroid drugs. The source of these receptors is a woman aged 18-29 years with Graves disease. CDR3s include the opening cysteine and the closing phenylalanine or tryptophan. A D gene is named only where the DNA matches it firmly. Not every row has a clone size; where given, it reads once, few, many or a size class.

CDR3aa: CASRGLKGGYGYTF; CDR3nt: TGTGCCAGCAGAGGACTAAAGGGGGGCTATGGCTACACCTTC; d_gene: -; j_gene: TRBJ1-2; abundance: many; len: 14; v_gene: TRBV28
CDR3aa: CATKMSGGNTGELFF; CDR3nt: TGTGCCACCAAAATGAGCGGGGGGAACACCGGGGAGCTGTTTTTT; d_gene: TRBD2; j_gene: TRBJ2-2; abundance: few; len: 15; v_gene: TRBV10-3
CDR3aa: CASSEQGGGFPREKLFF; CDR3nt: TGTGCCAGCAGTGAGCAGGGGGGTGGTTTCCCTAGAGAAAAACTGTTTTTT; d_gene: TRBD1; j_gene: TRBJ1-4; abundance: few; len: 17; v_gene: TRBV9
CDR3aa: CASSELAGPPGELFF; CDR3nt: TGTGCCAGCAGCGAACTAGCGGGGCCGCCCGGGGAGCTGTTTTTT; d_gene: TRBD2; j_gene: TRBJ2-2; abundance: many; len: 15; v_gene: TRBV7-3
CDR3aa: CASSRLAGGIVETQYF; CDR3nt: TGTGCCAGCAGCAGACTAGCGGGAGGGATCGTAGAGACCCAGTACTTC; d_gene: TRBD2; j_gene: TRBJ2-5; abundance: -; len: 16; v_gene: TRBV6-1
CDR3aa: CSAPGAGSNPTDTQYF; CDR3nt: TGCAGTGCCCCCGGAGCTGGTTCCAATCCCACAGATACGCAGTATTTT; d_gene: -; j_gene: TRBJ2-3; abundance: -; len: 16; v_gene: TRBV20-1
CDR3aa: CASSRTSGRASNTGELFF; CDR3nt: TGTGCCAGCAGTCGGACTAGCGGGAGGGCATCGAACACCGGGGAGCTGTTTTTT; d_gene: TRBD2; j_gene: TRBJ2-2; abundance: -; len: 18; v_gene: TRBV2
CDR3aa: CATEPGTHLIKTQYF; CDR3nt: TGTGCCACCGAACCAGGGACCCATCTTATCAAGACCCAGTACTTC; d_gene: -; j_gene: TRBJ2-5; abundance: -; len: 15; v_gene: TRBV6-1
CDR3aa: CASSRPGQYEKLFF; CDR3nt: TGTGCCAGCAGCCGACCGGGACAATATGAAAAACTGTTTTTT; d_gene: -; j_gene: TRBJ1-4; abundance: few; len: 14; v_gene: TRBV7-3
CDR3aa: CASKDGGGEQFF; CDR3nt: TGTGCCAGCAAAGACGGTGGTGGTGAGCAGTTCTTC; d_gene: -; j_gene: TRBJ2-1; abundance: -; len: 12; v_gene: TRBV5-5
CDR3aa: CASSQDWRSSYEQYF; CDR3nt: TGTGCCAGCAGCCAAGATTGGCGGAGCTCCTACGAGCAGTACTTC; d_gene: -; j_gene: TRBJ2-7; abundance: -; len: 15; v_gene: TRBV4-2
CDR3aa: CASRPPFGNTIYF; CDR3nt: TGTGCCAGCAGACCCCCATTTGGAAACACCATATATTTT; d_gene: -; j_gene: TRBJ1-3; abundance: -; len: 13; v_gene: TRBV28
CDR3aa: CASSFGNSRHNEQFF; CDR3nt: TGTGCCAGCAGTTTCGGGAATTCCAGACACAATGAGCAGTTCTTC; d_gene: -; j_gene: TRBJ2-1; abundance: few; len: 15; v_gene: TRBV28
CDR3aa: CATSDLGRGIRNEQFF; CDR3nt: TGTGCCACCAGTGATTTGGGCAGGGGAATTCGGAATGAGCAGTTCTTC; d_gene: -; j_gene: TRBJ2-1; abundance: few; len: 16; v_gene: TRBV24-1
CDR3aa: CASSILREQTGELFF; CDR3nt: TGTGCCAGCAGCATTTTGCGGGAGCAGACCGGGGAGCTGTTTTTT; d_gene: TRBD2; j_gene: TRBJ2-2; abundance: -; len: 15; v_gene: TRBV6-1
CDR3aa: CAWERGDRDNYGYTF; CDR3nt: TGTGCCTGGGAAAGAGGGGACAGGGACAACTATGGCTACACCTTC; d_gene: TRBD1; j_gene: TRBJ1-2; abundance: few; len: 15; v_gene: TRBV30
CDR3aa: CASSVGLWEGGNEQFF; CDR3nt: TGTGCCAGCAGCGTAGGACTGTGGGAGGGCGGCAATGAGCAGTTCTTC; d_gene: TRBD2; j_gene: TRBJ2-1; abundance: -; len: 16; v_gene: TRBV9
CDR3aa: CASSSGTGPPQQFF; CDR3nt: TGTGCCAGCAGTTCCGGGACAGGGCCCCCCCAGCAGTTCTTC; d_gene: TRBD1; j_gene: TRBJ2-1; abundance: many; len: 14; v_gene: TRBV28
CDR3aa: CASRQGGSTGELFF; CDR3nt: TGTGCCAGTCGACAGGGCGGGAGCACCGGGGAGCTGTTTTTT; d_gene: -; j_gene: TRBJ2-2; abundance: many; len: 14; v_gene: TRBV3-1
CDR3aa: CASSFGGTGFNNEQFF; CDR3nt: TGCGCCAGCAGCTTTGGCGGGACTGGGTTCAACAATGAGCAGTTCTTC; d_gene: -; j_gene: TRBJ2-1; abundance: many; len: 16; v_gene: TRBV5-1
CDR3aa: CASGSSGINEQYF; CDR3nt: TGTGCCAGCGGGTCTAGCGGGATTAACGAGCAGTACTTC; d_gene: TRBD2; j_gene: TRBJ2-7; abundance: many; len: 13; v_gene: TRBV6-1
CDR3aa: CASRGVASGSYYEQYF; CDR3nt: TGTGCCAGCAGGGGGGTGGCTAGCGGGAGCTACTACGAGCAGTACTTC; d_gene: TRBD2; j_gene: TRBJ2-7; abundance: many; len: 16; v_gene: TRBV7-2
CDR3aa: CASSSPATSGGTQYF; CDR3nt: TGTGCCAGCAGTTCCCCCGCGACTAGCGGGGGTACGCAGTATTTT; d_gene: TRBD2; j_gene: TRBJ2-3; abundance: many; len: 15; v_gene: TRBV27
CDR3aa: CASGWEGLTGELFF; CDR3nt: TGTGCCAGCGGGTGGGAGGGCCTAACCGGGGAGCTGTTTTTT; d_gene: TRBD2; j_gene: TRBJ2-2; abundance: many; len: 14; v_gene: TRBV28
CDR3aa: CASKPETSPLLQEQFF; CDR3nt: TGTGCCAGCAAACCCGAGACTAGCCCTCTCCTACAGGAGCAGTTCTTC; d_gene: TRBD2; j_gene: TRBJ2-1; abundance: few; len: 16; v_gene: TRBV12-3/TRBV12-4
CDR3aa: CSAPSAREGRETQYF; CDR3nt: TGCAGTGCCCCATCGGCGAGGGAGGGCCGGGAGACCCAGTACTTC; d_gene: TRBD2; j_gene: TRBJ2-5; abundance: -; len: 15; v_gene: TRBV20-1
CDR3aa: CSASDETQYF; CDR3nt: TGCAGTGCTAGTGACGAGACCCAGTACTTC; d_gene: -; j_gene: TRBJ2-5; abundance: -; len: 10; v_gene: TRBV20-1
CDR3aa: CASSLASLAGGFYNEQFF; CDR3nt: TGTGCCAGCAGCTTAGCGTCACTAGCGGGAGGTTTTTACAATGAGCAGTTCTTC; d_gene: TRBD2; j_gene: TRBJ2-1; abundance: many; len: 18; v_gene: TRBV7-2
CDR3aa: CASSRGAGGPWEQYF; CDR3nt: TGTGCCAGTAGTAGGGGGGCAGGGGGCCCGTGGGAGCAGTACTTC; d_gene: TRBD1; j_gene: TRBJ2-7; abundance: many; len: 15; v_gene: TRBV28
CDR3aa: CASSALAGGTDTQYF; CDR3nt: TGTGCCAGCAGTGCTCTCGCGGGAGGTACGGATACGCAGTATTTT; d_gene: TRBD2; j_gene: TRBJ2-3; abundance: few; len: 15; v_gene: TRBV2
CDR3aa: CASSQESGDTDTQYF; CDR3nt: TGTGCCAGCAGCCAAGAGAGCGGTGACACAGATACGCAGTATTTT; d_gene: -; j_gene: TRBJ2-3; abundance: few; len: 15; v_gene: TRBV4-2
CDR3aa: CASSIDRGNGPQHF; CDR3nt: TGTGCCAGCAGCATTGACAGGGGGAACGGGCCCCAGCATTTT; d_gene: TRBD1; j_gene: TRBJ1-5; abundance: -; len: 14; v_gene: TRBV5-1
CDR3aa: CSARGAEPTDTQYF; CDR3nt: TGCAGTGCTAGAGGGGCGGAGCCCACAGATACGCAGTATTTT; d_gene: -; j_gene: TRBJ2-3; abundance: many; len: 14; v_gene: TRBV20-1
CDR3aa: CASSRDGYSYEQYF; CDR3nt: TGTGCCAGCAGTCGGGACGGGTACTCCTACGAGCAGTACTTC; d_gene: -; j_gene: TRBJ2-7; abundance: many; len: 14; v_gene: TRBV28
CDR3aa: CASSDQGSPTEAFF; CDR3nt: TGTGCCAGCAGTGACCAGGGGTCCCCCACTGAAGCTTTCTTT; d_gene: -; j_gene: TRBJ1-1; abundance: few; len: 14; v_gene: TRBV6-2/TRBV6-3
CDR3aa: CSARPTGSHGYTF; CDR3nt: TGCAGTGCTAGGCCGACAGGGTCTCATGGCTACACCTTC; d_gene: TRBD1; j_gene: TRBJ1-2; abundance: many; len: 13; v_gene: TRBV20-1
CDR3aa: CAWSEVGVEQYF; CDR3nt: TGTGCCTGGAGTGAGGTAGGGGTCGAGCAGTACTTC; d_gene: -; j_gene: TRBJ2-7; abundance: many; len: 12; v_gene: TRBV30
CDR3aa: CASSDAAGGWLGEKLFF; CDR3nt: TGTGCCAGCAGTGATGCGGCAGGGGGCTGGCTCGGGGAAAAACTGTTTTTT; d_gene: TRBD1; j_gene: TRBJ1-4; abundance: many; len: 17; v_gene: TRBV6-1
CDR3aa: CSGGVRTYEQYF; CDR3nt: TGCAGTGGGGGGGTAAGGACCTACGAGCAGTACTTC; d_gene: -; j_gene: TRBJ2-7; abundance: -; len: 12; v_gene: TRBV20-1
CDR3aa: CASNQLGTGNSNQPQHF; CDR3nt: TGTGCCAGCAACCAACTCGGGACAGGGAATAGCAATCAGCCCCAGCATTTT; d_gene: TRBD1; j_gene: TRBJ1-5; abundance: many; len: 17; v_gene: TRBV6-1
CDR3aa: CASSSPSSGLAKPQHF; CDR3nt: TGTGCCAGCAGCTCCCCTAGCAGCGGTCTTGCAAAGCCCCAGCATTTT; d_gene: -; j_gene: TRBJ1-5; abundance: -; len: 16; v_gene: TRBV5-8